This entry lists 6 T cell receptor beta chains sequenced from one sample in a study of blood T cells in healthy people across ages. A second PCR, run for roughly 7 to 12 cycles, used a sample-barcoded 5' primer plus a J-beta primer mix. TCRdb ran MiXCR on the 5' RACE reads and lists one entry per CDR3 protein. The sample lists some 930,000 distinct CDR3 sequences, approximately 32% occurring once. The same sample was also used in a study of T cells of mothers and their children.

The sample consisted of blood. These receptors were collected from a woman aged 40-49 years in good health.

Only a few counts were recorded for this clonotype. CDR3 coding DNA: TGTGCCAGCAGCTTTGATGACACAGATACGCAGTATTTT. Amino acid sequence: CASSFDDTDTQYF. The V gene is TRBV7-2, the J gene TRBJ2-3; no definite D call. The length of the CDR3 is 13 residues. V was shortened by 3 bases and J by 2 bases, with 6 bases between the two germline ends. Germline V lookup: CDR1 SGHTA, CDR2 FQGNSA.

The chain recombines TRBV5-4 with TRBJ2-3, with a tentative D call TRBD2 (5 bases). The CDR3 is 14 residues long. Trimming took 4 bases from V and 3 from J, leaving 12 bases between them. CDR1 SGHNT and CDR2 YYREEE come from the germline V gene (reference sequence). The CDR3 protein is CASSKTLGTDTQYF. CDR3 in DNA: TGTGCCAGCAGCAAGACACTAGGAACAGATACGCAGTATTTT.

The chain is built from TRBV20-1 and TRBJ2-1, with unresolved D. Per germline, CDR1 DFQATT and CDR2 SNEGSKA (reference sequence). CDR3 length: 13 amino acids. V was cut by 6 bases and J by 4 bases, with 13 bases left in between. CDR3: CSAPRPGYNEQFF. CDR3 DNA: TGCAGTGCCCCACGCCCGGGTTACAATGAGCAGTTCTTC.

This clonotype was detected only a few times. The chain employs TRBV20-1 and TRBJ1-2; 7 positions agree with TRBD1. Germline CDR1 is DFQATT and CDR2 is SNEGSKA (reference sequence). V lost 5 bases and J lost 4; bases outside the gene matches: 7. This CDR3 comprises 13 residues. CDR3 sequence reads: CSAPGTDPYGYTF. Here the CDR3 DNA reads TGCAGTGCTCCAGGGACAGATCCCTATGGCTACACCTTC.

With regard to this clonotype: This may be a read error: a much more frequent sequence differs by one nucleotide. This chain connects TRBV20-1 to TRBJ1-5; D is uncertain. Germline CDR1 and CDR2: DFQATT and SNEGSKA (reference sequence). CDR3 length: 12 residues. The CDR3 sequence is CSAHPGNQPRHF. The DNA for the CDR3 is TGCAGTGCTCACCCTGGGAATCAGCCCCGGCATTTT.

V gene TRBV15 combines with J gene TRBJ1-5; no reliable D call. The germline V gene encodes CDR1 LNHNV and CDR2 YYDKDF (reference sequence). The germline V and J ends were trimmed by 5 bases and 0 bases, with 14 bases remaining between them. The CDR3 sequence is 16 residues long. The CDR3, as DNA: TGTGCCACCAGCCCCCGTGATAGAGGTAGCAATCAGCCCCAGCATTTT. Translation: CATSPRDRGSNQPQHF.